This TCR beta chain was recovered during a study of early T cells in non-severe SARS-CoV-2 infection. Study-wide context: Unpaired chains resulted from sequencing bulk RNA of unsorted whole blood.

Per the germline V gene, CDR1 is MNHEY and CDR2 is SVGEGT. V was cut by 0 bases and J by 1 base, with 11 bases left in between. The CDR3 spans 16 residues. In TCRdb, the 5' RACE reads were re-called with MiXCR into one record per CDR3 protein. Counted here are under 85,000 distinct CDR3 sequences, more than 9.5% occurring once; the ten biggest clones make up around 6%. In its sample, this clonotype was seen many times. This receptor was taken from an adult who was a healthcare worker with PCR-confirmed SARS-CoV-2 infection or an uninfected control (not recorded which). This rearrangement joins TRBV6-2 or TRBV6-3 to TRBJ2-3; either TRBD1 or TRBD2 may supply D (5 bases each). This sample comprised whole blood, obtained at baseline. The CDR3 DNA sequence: TGTGCCAGCAGTTACTCACCCGGGGCTGGCACAGATACGCAGTATTTT. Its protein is CASSYSPGAGTDTQYF.